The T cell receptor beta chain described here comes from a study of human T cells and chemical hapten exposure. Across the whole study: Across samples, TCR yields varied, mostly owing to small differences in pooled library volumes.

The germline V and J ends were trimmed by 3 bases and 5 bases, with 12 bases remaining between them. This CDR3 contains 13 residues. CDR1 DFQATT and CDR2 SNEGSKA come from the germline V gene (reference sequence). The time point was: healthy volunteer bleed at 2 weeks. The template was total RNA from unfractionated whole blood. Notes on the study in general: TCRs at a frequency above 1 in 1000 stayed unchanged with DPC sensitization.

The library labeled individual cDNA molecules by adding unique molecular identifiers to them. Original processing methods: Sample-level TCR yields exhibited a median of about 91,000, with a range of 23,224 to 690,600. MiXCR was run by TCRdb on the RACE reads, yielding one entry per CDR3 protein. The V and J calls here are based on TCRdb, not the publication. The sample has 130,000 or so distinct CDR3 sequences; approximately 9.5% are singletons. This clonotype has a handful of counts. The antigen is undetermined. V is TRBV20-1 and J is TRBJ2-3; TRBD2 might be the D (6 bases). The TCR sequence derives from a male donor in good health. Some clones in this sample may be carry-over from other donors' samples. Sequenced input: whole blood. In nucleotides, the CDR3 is TGCAGTGCTAGGTCCGGAGGGGAAGATACGCAGTATTTT. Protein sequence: CSARSGGEDTQYF.